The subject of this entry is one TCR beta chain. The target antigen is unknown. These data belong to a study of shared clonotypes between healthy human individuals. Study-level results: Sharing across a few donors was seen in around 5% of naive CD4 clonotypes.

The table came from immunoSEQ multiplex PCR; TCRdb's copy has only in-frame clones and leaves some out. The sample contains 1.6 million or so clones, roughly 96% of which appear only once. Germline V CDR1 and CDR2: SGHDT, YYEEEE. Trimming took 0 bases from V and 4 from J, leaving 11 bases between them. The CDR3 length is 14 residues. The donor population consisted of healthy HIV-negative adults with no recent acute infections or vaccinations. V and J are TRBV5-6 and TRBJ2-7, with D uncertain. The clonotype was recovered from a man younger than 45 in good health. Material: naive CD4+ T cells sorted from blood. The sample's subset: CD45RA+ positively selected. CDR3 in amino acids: CASSLGVLLYEQYF. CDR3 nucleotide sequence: TGTGCCAGCAGCTTGGGGGTGCTCCTTTACGAGCAGTACTTC.